Below are 8 T cell receptor beta chains sequenced from a single sample in a study of T cell clusters in autoimmune cytopenias. Each sample's input was 250 ng genomic DNA, 40,000 or so genome equivalents. One tube held mixed TRB-A and TRB-B primer pools for touch-down PCR. TCRdb reworked the multiplex PCR reads into one entry per CDR3 protein, no DNA. The sample yields thousands of distinct CDR3 sequences, of which the top ten take up about 28%. Sequencing was carried out using peripheral blood. These receptors were obtained from a human donor with an autoimmune cytopenia or autoimmune hepatitis (not recorded which).

The J gene is TRBJ2-1, the V gene TRBV4-1; TCRdb's D gene call, TRBD2, goes unchecked for lack of DNA. Germline assignment: CDR1 MGHRA and CDR2 YSYEKL. The CDR3 length is 18 residues. CDR3 sequence: CASSQGILRRERYNEQFF.

The chain recombines TRBV5-6 with TRBJ2-7; absent DNA, TCRdb's TRBD1 call cannot be checked. This CDR3 region has 13 residues. CDR1 is SGHDT and CDR2 is YYEEEE in the germline V gene. CDR3 protein: CASSLRGTDEQYF.

The V call is TRBV5-1, the J call TRBJ1-1; as DNA is missing, the TRBD1 call by TCRdb cannot be tested. This CDR3 has 15 amino acids. Per the germline V gene, CDR1 is SGHRS and CDR2 is YFSETQ. CDR3 amino acids: CASKRGTGKPTEAFF.

This clonotype is labeled medium-sized based on frequency. V gene TRBV29-1 combines with J gene TRBJ1-2. In germline, CDR1 is SQVTM, CDR2 ANQGSEA. The CDR3 runs 15 residues. This CDR3 is CSVEDSQAVVYGYTF.

Measured by frequency, this clonotype is medium-sized. This chain uses TRBV30 with TRBJ2-7. Germline CDR1 is GTSNPN and CDR2 is SVGIG (reference sequence). This CDR3 has 11 residues. CDR3: CAWSAQYEQYF. The full variable domain, completed using reference TRBV30 and TRBJ2-7, is SQTIHQWPATLVQPVGSPLSLECTVEGTSNPNLYWYRQAAGRGLQLLFYSVGIGQISSEVPQNLSASRPQDRQFILSSKKLLLSDSGFYLCAWSAQYEQYFGPGTRLTVT.

This chain joins TRBV10-3 and TRBJ2-3; TCRdb indicates TRBD2, and absent DNA this call remains unverified. CDR1 and CDR2 (germline): ENHRY, SYGVKD. The CDR3 spans 15 residues. The CDR3 spells CAIRDPGLNTDTQYF.

The rearrangement links TRBV20-1 to TRBJ1-5. Germline V gene lookup returns CDR1 DFQATT and CDR2 SNEGSKA (reference sequence). The length of the CDR3 is 14 residues. This chain's CDR3 is CSARRGGPEQPQHF.

The rearrangement joins TRBV20-1 to TRBJ1-3. Looked up from germline, CDR1 is DFQATT and CDR2 is SNEGSKA (reference sequence). The CDR3 totals 14 residues. CDR3 residues: CSARSFSSGNTIYF.